A selection of T cell receptor beta chains follows, all from one sample in a study of lymphopenia after photon versus proton radiotherapy. The table came from immunoSEQ multiplex PCR; TCRdb's copy has only in-frame clones and leaves some out. The data hold around 26,000 clones, with about 88% observed a single time. The sample in question was peripheral blood, obtained from a patient treated with photon-based radiotherapy. The receptor source for this set is a woman between 50 and 59 years old with cholangiocarcinoma. Both conserved end residues are part of each CDR3. Fields, in order: clone size, J gene, V gene, D gene, CDR3 DNA, CDR3 protein. The D gene is left open where the match is weak. Clone size is not always given. Where it is, it says once, few, many or a class for expanded clones.

once,TRBJ1-5,TRBV5-1,.,TGCGCCAGCAGCTTGGAGGGCGGGGGCCAGCCCCAGCATTTT,CASSLEGGGQPQHF
.,TRBJ1-5,TRBV5-4,.,TGTGCCAGCAGCCCCGGGAGTAATAATCAGCCCCAGCATTTT,CASSPGSNNQPQHF
.,TRBJ1-5,TRBV9,.,TGTGCCAGCAGCGTGTTAGGGTCGGGTCAGCCCCAGCATTTT,CASSVLGSGQPQHF
.,TRBJ2-1,TRBV19,TRBD1,TGTGCCAGTAGTATCACAGGGGCCAGAGGCTCCTACAATGAGCAGTTCTTC,CASSITGARGSYNEQFF
.,TRBJ1-1,TRBV28,.,TGTGCCAGCAGCACAAACAGGTACACTGAAGCTTTCTTT,CASSTNRYTEAFF
.,TRBJ2-1,TRBV7-9,TRBD2,TGTGCCAGCAGCCGGGCACTAGCGGGTTACAATGAGCAGTTCTTC,CASSRALAGYNEQFF
.,TRBJ1-1,TRBV5-1,TRBD1,TGCGCCAGCAAGGAGACAGGGATGAATACTGAAGCTTTCTTT,CASKETGMNTEAFF
.,TRBJ2-5,TRBV4-3,TRBD2,TGCGCCAGCAGCCAAGCGGCTAGCGGGGGGGCTAGAGAGACCCAGTACTTC,CASSQAASGGARETQYF
.,TRBJ2-5,TRBV9,.,TGTGCCAGCAGCGTAGGGGATGAGGAGACCCAGTACTTC,CASSVGDEETQYF
.,TRBJ1-2,TRBV18,.,TGTGCCAGCTCACCATATGGGCAGGGGACGATCTATGGCTACACCTTC,CASSPYGQGTIYGYTF
.,TRBJ1-4,TRBV25-1,.,TGTGCCAGCAGACGGACAGAGAATGAAAAACTGTTTTTT,CASRRTENEKLFF
.,TRBJ2-2,TRBV18,.,TGTGCCAGCTCACCTTCCACCGGGGAGCTGTTTTTT,CASSPSTGELFF
.,TRBJ2-7,TRBV12-5,TRBD2,TGTGCTAGTGGTTTGGTGGGAGGGATTAAGTCCTACGAGCAGTACTTC,CASGLVGGIKSYEQYF
.,TRBJ1-2,TRBV7-9,TRBD1,TGTGCCAGCAGCTTGGACAGGATGCTAGCTAACTATGGCTACACCTTC,CASSLDRMLANYGYTF
few,TRBJ1-2,TRBV7-2,.,TGTGCCAGCAGTCCCGGGGGGAGAGGGGTCTATGGCTACACCTTC,CASSPGGRGVYGYTF
.,TRBJ1-5,TRBV7-9,TRBD1,TGTGCCAGCTCCCAGGGACAGGGTAATCAGCCCCAGCATTTT,CASSQGQGNQPQHF
.,TRBJ1-2,TRBV2,.,TGTGCCAGCAGCGCCCGGGGTCAAGGCTACACCTTC,CASSARGQGYTF
.,TRBJ1-1,TRBV7-9,.,TGTGCCAGCAGCCCAAGAGGAGGGGCCACTGAAGCTTTCTTT,CASSPRGGATEAFF
.,TRBJ1-1,TRBV19,.,TGTGCCAGTAGCCTAAATTGGGGGGGCACTGAAGCTTTCTTT,CASSLNWGGTEAFF
.,TRBJ1-1,TRBV6-6,.,TGTGCCAGCAGTTACGGGGACATGAACACTGAAGCTTTCTTT,CASSYGDMNTEAFF
.,TRBJ1-4,TRBV6-5,.,TGTGCCAGCAGTTACACCGGGATGGGTGAAAAACTGTTTTTT,CASSYTGMGEKLFF
.,TRBJ1-4,TRBV6-6,.,TGTGCCAGCAGTTACTTCAAGAGTGAAAAACTGTTTTTT,CASSYFKSEKLFF
.,TRBJ1-2,TRBV7-2,.,TGTGCCAGCAGCTTAGAAGGGGGGAGGGGCTACACCTTC,CASSLEGGRGYTF
.,TRBJ1-2,TRBV5-6,.,TGTGCCAGCAGCTTGGCCGGCTGGGGGCGTAACTATGGCTACACCTTC,CASSLAGWGRNYGYTF
.,TRBJ1-6,TRBV2,.,TGTGCCAGCAAGGAGGGAAGTAATTCACCCCTCCACTTT,CASKEGSNSPLHF
.,TRBJ2-2,TRBV19,.,TGTGCCAGTAGTATAGAACGCCCCCTCACCGGGGAGCTGTTTTTT,CASSIERPLTGELFF
.,TRBJ1-2,TRBV27,TRBD1,TGTGCCAGCAGTTTAAGTCAGTTTTCAGGGGGGATTGGTGGCTACACCTTC,CASSLSQFSGGIGGYTF
once,TRBJ2-4,TRBV29-1,.,TGCAGCGTTGTATTAGCGGCAGGCGGCATTCAGTACTTC,CSVVLAAGGIQYF
.,TRBJ1-1,TRBV13,.,TGTGCCAGCAGCCCAGGCCGACGGAATCTCATGAACACTGAAGCTTTCTTT,CASSPGRRNLMNTEAFF
.,TRBJ2-6,TRBV19,.,TGTGCCAGTAGTATCGAGGGGGGCTCTGGGGCCAACGTCCTGACTTTC,CASSIEGGSGANVLTF
.,TRBJ2-6,TRBV4-3,.,TGCGCCAGCAGCCAAGAGGGACGGTTTCAGGAGTTGAGAAGCTCTGGGGCCAACGTCCTGACTTTC,CASSQEGRFQELRSSGANVLTF
.,TRBJ2-1,TRBV11-2,.,TGTGCCAGCAGCTCCACGGCAGGCTACAATGAGCAGTTCTTC,CASSSTAGYNEQFF
.,TRBJ1-5,TRBV2,.,TGTGCCAGCAGTGAAATCAGGGTGCAGCCCCAGCATTTT,CASSEIRVQPQHF
.,TRBJ2-7,TRBV6-5,TRBD2,TGTGCCAGCAGTCTACGCGGGGGGGACCCCTACGAGCAGTACTTC,CASSLRGGDPYEQYF
.,TRBJ1-1,TRBV12-5,.,TGTGCTAGTGGTTTGGGGGGTTACACTGAAGCTTTCTTT,CASGLGGYTEAFF
.,TRBJ2-4,TRBV19,TRBD1,TGTGCCAGTAGACTAGACAGGGGAGGCAAAAACATTCAGTACTTC,CASRLDRGGKNIQYF
.,TRBJ1-6,TRBV4-1,.,TGCGCCAGCAGCCAAGAGCCCGGGGCGGGTAATTCACCCCTCCACTTT,CASSQEPGAGNSPLHF
.,TRBJ1-3,TRBV5-1,.,TGCGCCAGCAACACCGGGACTCTAGGCTCTGGAAACACCATATATTTT,CASNTGTLGSGNTIYF
.,TRBJ1-4,TRBV9,.,TGTGCCAGCAGCTCCCGGCAGGGAGCTAATGAAAAACTGTTTTTT,CASSSRQGANEKLFF
.,TRBJ2-3,TRBV5-1,.,TGCGCCAGCAGCGGAGACACTAGCACAGATACGCAGTATTTT,CASSGDTSTDTQYF
.,TRBJ2-5,TRBV4-3,TRBD2,TGCGCCAGCAGCCAAGCTAGCGGGGGGGCCGCGGAGACCCAGTACTTC,CASSQASGGAAETQYF
.,TRBJ2-5,TRBV6-5,TRBD1,TGTGCCAGCAGTTACTCAAGGGGGCTGGGGGAGACCCAGTACTTC,CASSYSRGLGETQYF